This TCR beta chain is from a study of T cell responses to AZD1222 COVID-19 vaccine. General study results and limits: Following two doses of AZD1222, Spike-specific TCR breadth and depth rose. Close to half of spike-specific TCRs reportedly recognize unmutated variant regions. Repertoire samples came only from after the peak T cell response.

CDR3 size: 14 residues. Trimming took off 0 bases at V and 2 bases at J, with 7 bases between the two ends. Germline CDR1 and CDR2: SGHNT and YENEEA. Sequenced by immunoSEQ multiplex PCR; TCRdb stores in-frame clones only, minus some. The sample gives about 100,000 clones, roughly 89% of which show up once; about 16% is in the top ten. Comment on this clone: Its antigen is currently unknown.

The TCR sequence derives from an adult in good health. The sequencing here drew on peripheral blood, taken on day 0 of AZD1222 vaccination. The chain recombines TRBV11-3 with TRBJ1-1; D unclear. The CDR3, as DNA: TGTGCCAGCAGCTTAGACATCTCAAACACTGAAGCTTTCTTT. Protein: CASSLDISNTEAFF.